Described below is a single T cell receptor (beta chain) sequence and its context. These data come from a study of T cells after yellow fever vaccination. TCRdb fed the 5' RACE reads into MiXCR, producing one record per CDR3 protein. This table has hundreds of thousands of distinct CDR3 sequences, roughly an eighth appearing once. The ends were cut back, 0 bases at V and 4 bases at J, with 13 bases in the middle. Germline V gene data show CDR1 as DFQATT and CDR2 as SNEGSKA (reference sequence). This CDR3 region has 14 residues. This rearrangement joins TRBV20-1 to TRBJ2-7, with TRBD1 as a possible D gene (6 bases). The sequence derives from a man aged 30 to 45 who received the YFV17D yellow fever vaccine. Here the sequenced sample was PBMCs, taken on the day of the yellow fever booster vaccination. The CDR3 DNA reads as TGCAGTGCTAGAGACCCCGGACAGTGGTACGAGCAGTACTTC. Its protein is CSARDPGQWYEQYF.